The 9 T cell receptor beta chains below were found in one sample sequenced in a study of cytomegalovirus exposure and HLA in healthy donors (dated 2017 in TCRdb). Library preparation used the immunoSEQ multiplex PCR assay. For the multiplex PCR, a mixture combining 60 forward primers for TCR Vbeta segments and 13 reverse primers for TCR Jbeta segments was used. TCRdb took this table from immuneACCESS and kept in-frame rearrangements with V and J called. Such tables lack part of the clones; where checked against another copy, unresolved V genes explain under half of the gap, and the rest is unexplained. The sample contains about 120,000 clones, about four fifths of them found a single time. The ten largest make up about 3.8% of the sample. Sample: PBMCs. These receptors all come from a woman in her twenties or thirties in good health and CMV-seronegative.

The V call is TRBV19, the J call TRBJ2-5; D remains unclear. The J call is in doubt because the DNA end fits TRBJ2-7 better. The CDR3 consists of 13 residues. CDR1 is LNHDA and CDR2 is SQIVND in the germline V gene (reference sequence). This CDR3 is CASSPTDSYEQYF. The CDR3 nucleotides are TGTGCCAGTAGTCCCACGGACTCCTACGAGCAGTACTTC.

This sequence joins TRBV4-1 and TRBJ2-7; 9 nucleotides match TRBD2. This CDR3 region has 16 residues. Germline V gene data show CDR1 as MGHRA and CDR2 as YSYEKL. With 1 base clipped from V and 4 bases from J, the junction kept 8 bases outside the gene matches. CDR3 bases: TGCGCCAGCAGCCAAGGGACGACTAGCGGAACTTACGAGCAGTACTTC. This gives the protein CASSQGTTSGTYEQYF.

The chain carries TRBV10-3 and TRBJ1-1; D possibly corresponds to TRBD1 (5 bases). Germline V gene sequence: CDR1 ENHRY, CDR2 SYGVKD. There are 14 residues in the CDR3. V lost 3 bases and J 4 bases, leaving 12 bases between the germline ends. Here the CDR3 reads CAISEGGASTEAFF. In DNA form, the CDR3 reads TGTGCCATCAGTGAAGGAGGGGCGAGCACTGAAGCTTTCTTT.

The CDR3 DNA follows: TGCGCCAGCAGGGACAGGGATGGGGAAAAACTGTTTTTT. This gives the protein CASRDRDGEKLFF. This rearrangement joins TRBV5-1 to TRBJ1-4; TRBD1 agrees at 8 bases. Trimming at V came to 5 bases and at J to 8 bases, leaving 5 bases not matched to a gene. The CDR3 extends over 13 amino acids. CDR1 SGHRS and CDR2 YFSETQ come from the germline V gene.

To note about this clone: An end of the junction does not agree with germline; a read error may underlie this. The chain carries TRBV29-1 and TRBJ2-5; 10 bases agree with TRBD2. Germline CDR1 and CDR2: SQVTM and ANQGSEA. The CDR3 is 17 amino acids. The CDR3 loop is CSVEALSSGRVPETQYF. As DNA, the CDR3 is TGCAGCGTAGAAGCATTGTCAAGCGGGAGGGTCCCAGAGACCCAGTACTTC.

Here the CDR3 reads CASSDYSGRNEQYF. CDR3 in DNA: TGTGCCAGCAGCGATTATAGCGGGAGGAACGAGCAGTACTTC. The J gene is TRBJ2-7, the V gene TRBV14; 10 bases are a match to TRBD2. This CDR3 comprises 14 residues. Losses at the gene ends were 5 bases for V and 5 bases for J; bases not matched to a gene: 6. Germline-derived CDR1 and CDR2 are SGHDN and FVKESK. The full variable domain, its missing parts supplied by reference TRBV14 and TRBJ2-7, is EAGVTQFPSHSVIEKGQTVTLRCDPISGHDNLYWYRRVMGKEIKFLLHFVKESKQDESGMPNNRFLAERTGGTYSTLKVQPAELEDSGVYFCASSDYSGRNEQYFGPGTRLTVT.

This clone was seen only once. The chain has TRBV4-3 and TRBJ1-4; a weak D match, TRBD1 (5 bases). The germline V gene has CDR1 LGHNA and CDR2 YSLEER. V lost 0 bases and J 8 bases, leaving 13 bases between the germline ends. The CDR3 length is 15 residues. For the CDR3, the DNA is TGCGCCAGCAGCCAAGATTCAGGGCTTAAGGAAAAACTGTTTTTT. Encoded protein: CASSQDSGLKEKLFF.

This chain uses TRBV5-1 with TRBJ2-3; the match to TRBD2 covers 9 bases. This CDR3 is built from 16 residues. Per germline, CDR1 SGHRS and CDR2 YFSETQ. The trim removed 0 bases at V and 5 bases at J, leaving 7 bases unmatched. CDR3 amino acids: CASSLGIAGAVDTQYF. CDR3 DNA sequence: TGCGCCAGCAGCTTGGGAATAGCGGGGGCCGTAGATACGCAGTATTTT.

This rearrangement joins TRBV7-2 to TRBJ1-1; D is uncertain. CDR3 length: 15 amino acids. CDR1 and CDR2 from the germline V gene are SGHTA and FQGNSA. Between the trimmed V and J ends, which lost 1 base and 4 bases, there was a span of 13 bases. The CDR3, as DNA: TGTGCCAGCAGCTTAGTTCTCACCCGGGGCACTGAAGCTTTCTTT. Encoded protein: CASSLVLTRGTEAFF.